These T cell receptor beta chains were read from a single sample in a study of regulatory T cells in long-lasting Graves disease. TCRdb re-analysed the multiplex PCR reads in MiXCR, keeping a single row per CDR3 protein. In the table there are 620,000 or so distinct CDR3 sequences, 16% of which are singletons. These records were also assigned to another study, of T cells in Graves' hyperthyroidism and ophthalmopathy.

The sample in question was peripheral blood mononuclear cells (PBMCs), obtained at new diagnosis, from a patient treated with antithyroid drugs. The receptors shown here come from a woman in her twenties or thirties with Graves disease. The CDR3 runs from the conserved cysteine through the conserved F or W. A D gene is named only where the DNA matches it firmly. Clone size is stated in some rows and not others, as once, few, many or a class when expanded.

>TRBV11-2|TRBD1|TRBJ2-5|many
TGTGCCAGCAGCTTAGACCCGACAGGGGGACAGACCCAGTACTTC
CASSLDPTGGQTQYF
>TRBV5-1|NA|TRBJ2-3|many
TGCGCCAGCAGCTCGGACTCGACGACGCAGTATTTT
CASSSDSTTQYF
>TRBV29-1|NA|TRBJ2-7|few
TGCAGCGTTGAAGATGGACACTACGAGCAGTACTTC
CSVEDGHYEQYF
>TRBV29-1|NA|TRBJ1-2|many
TGCAGCGTTGATTTGACGGGAGTCTATGGCTACACCTTC
CSVDLTGVYGYTF
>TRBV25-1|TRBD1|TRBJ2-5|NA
TGTGCCAGCAAACAGGGGGCACGGGAGACCCAGTACTTC
CASKQGARETQYF
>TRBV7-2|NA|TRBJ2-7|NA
TGTGCCAGCAGCTTTTCGACGGACACCTACGAGCAGTACTTC
CASSFSTDTYEQYF
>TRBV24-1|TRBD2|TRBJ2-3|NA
TGTGCCACCAGTGATCCGCCCGGACTAGCGGGAGGGCCGGGGTCAGATACGCAGTATTTT
CATSDPPGLAGGPGSDTQYF
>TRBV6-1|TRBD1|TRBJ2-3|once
TGTGCCAGCACCCGGGACAGGGTCAATACGCAGTATTTT
CASTRDRVNTQYF
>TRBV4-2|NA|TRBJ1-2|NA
TGTGCCAGCAGCCAAGAGATCGGTGTTGGCTATGGCTACACCTTC
CASSQEIGVGYGYTF
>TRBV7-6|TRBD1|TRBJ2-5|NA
TGTGCCAGCAGCCGGAACAGGGGGCTAGGGGAGACCCAGTACTTC
CASSRNRGLGETQYF
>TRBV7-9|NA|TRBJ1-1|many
TGTGCCAGCAGCTCCCCGAGGGGAGCGGGAACTGAAGCTTTCTTT
CASSSPRGAGTEAFF
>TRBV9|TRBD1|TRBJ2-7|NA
TGTGCCAGCAGCAGACAGGGTACCGAGCAGTACTTC
CASSRQGTEQYF
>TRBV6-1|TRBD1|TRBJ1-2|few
TGTGCCAGCAGGCGAGAAGGGACAGAGAATTATGGCTACACCTTC
CASRREGTENYGYTF
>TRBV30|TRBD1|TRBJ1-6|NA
TGTGCCTGGAGTGCGACAGGGCCCAATTCACCCCTCCACTTT
CAWSATGPNSPLHF
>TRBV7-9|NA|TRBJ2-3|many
TGTGCCAGCAGCTTAGGCTTGCTAGCCTCTTACACAGATACGCAGTATTTT
CASSLGLLASYTDTQYF
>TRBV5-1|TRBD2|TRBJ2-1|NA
TGCGCCAGCAGCCAGGAAAATTTAAGACTAGCGGGAAAAAATGAGCAGTTCTTC
CASSQENLRLAGKNEQFF
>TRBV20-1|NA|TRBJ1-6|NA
TGCAGTGCTAGAGAATTAACAGGAAATTCACCCCTCCACTTT
CSARELTGNSPLHF
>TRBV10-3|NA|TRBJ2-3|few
TGTGCCATCCGTAGTCGAGGTTCCACAGATACGCAGTATTTT
CAIRSRGSTDTQYF
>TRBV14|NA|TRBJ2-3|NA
TGTGCCAGCAGCCTAGCCGGCCGCAGCTCCCCCATAGATACGCAGTATTTT
CASSLAGRSSPIDTQYF
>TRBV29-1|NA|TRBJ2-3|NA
TGCAGCGTTGGGCTAGGTAAACTGGCAGATACGCAGTATTTT
CSVGLGKLADTQYF
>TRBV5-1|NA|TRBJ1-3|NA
TGCGCCAGCAGCCGGACTGGCCCGAGCTCTGGAAACACCATATATTTT
CASSRTGPSSGNTIYF
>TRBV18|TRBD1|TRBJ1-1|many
TGTGCCAGCTCACCAAGGGAGGGGGCGATCACTGAAGCTTTCTTT
CASSPREGAITEAFF